A selection of T cell receptor beta chains follows, all from one sample in a study of T cell changes during pregnancy in multiple sclerosis. The method was immunoSEQ multiplex PCR; TCRdb's version includes in-frame clones alone and lacks a portion of them. The data show some 17,000 clones, with more than 70% seen just once and 18% held by the top ten. The source was CD8+ T cells from peripheral blood mononuclear cells, collected in the third trimester of pregnancy. Receptor source: a female donor in good health, enrolled as a control in a pregnancy study. Each CDR3 is given with its conserved first and last residue. D genes are given only for firm matches. Expanded clones get a size class; other rows say once, few or many, or leave the size out.

clone size	V gene	D gene	J gene	CDR3 DNA	CDR3 protein
-	TRBV5-6	-	TRBJ1-2	TGTGCCAGCAGCCCTAGCGGCAGGGGCTACACCTTC	CASSPSGRGYTF
-	TRBV6-1	-	TRBJ2-7	TGTGCCAGCAGTGAACTAGGACAGAGCTACGAGCAGTACTTC	CASSELGQSYEQYF
-	TRBV21-1	-	TRBJ1-2	TGTGCCAGCAGCAAAGGGAACCAAGACAGGTACTATGGCTACACCTTC	CASSKGNQDRYYGYTF
-	TRBV30	-	TRBJ1-2	TGTGCCTGGAGTCCGACAGGAGCTAACTATGGCTACACCTTC	CAWSPTGANYGYTF
-	TRBV5-1	-	TRBJ1-2	TGCGCCAGCAGCTTGGCCGACAATTGGTATGGCTACACCTTC	CASSLADNWYGYTF
-	TRBV27	-	TRBJ1-1	TGTGCCAGCAGTTTAATTTCAGGTCTACCGAACACTGAAGCTTTCTTT	CASSLISGLPNTEAFF
-	TRBV6-6	TRBD1	TRBJ1-2	TGTGCCAGCAGTTCTCTCACAGGGGAAGTAGAGGATGGCTACACCTTC	CASSSLTGEVEDGYTF
-	TRBV30	-	TRBJ1-6	TGTGCCTGGAGTGTCCGGGAGATCCGGGGTTCACCCCTCCACTTT	CAWSVREIRGSPLHF
-	TRBV27	-	TRBJ1-1	TGTGCCAGCAGTTTGACCACGGGGACTGAAGCTTTCTTT	CASSLTTGTEAFF
-	TRBV5-8	TRBD2	TRBJ2-1	TGTGCCAGCAGCCTAGCGGGATCCTACAATGAGCAGTTCTTC	CASSLAGSYNEQFF
-	TRBV30	-	TRBJ1-5	TGTGCCTGGAGTAGGGGTACGAGCAATCAGCCCCAGCATTTT	CAWSRGTSNQPQHF
-	TRBV25-1	-	TRBJ2-7	TGTGCCAGCAGTGACGGGCAGACAGACTTGAGCTCCTACGAGCAGTACTTC	CASSDGQTDLSSYEQYF
few	TRBV9	-	TRBJ1-1	TGTGCCAGCAGCGGTCCGACAGGTCCGGCCGCTTTCTTT	CASSGPTGPAAFF
-	TRBV5-6	TRBD2	TRBJ2-5	TGTGCCAGCAGCTGGGGGGGTGCCGGGTCCCTAAGTCAAGAGACCCAGTACTTC	CASSWGGAGSLSQETQYF
-	TRBV21-1	-	TRBJ1-3	TGTGCCAGCAGCAAAGGAGGCCAATGCTCTGGAAACACCATATATTTT	CASSKGGQCSGNTIYF
medium-sized	TRBV4-1	TRBD1	TRBJ1-1	TGCGCCAGCAGCCCGAGAGCCGGGACAGGGGGCGCATTTTTTAACACTGAAGCTTTCTTT	CASSPRAGTGGAFFNTEAFF
once	TRBV2	TRBD2	TRBJ2-7	TGTGCCAGCAGCTTAGCGGGAGCTGGCTACGAGCAGTACTTC	CASSLAGAGYEQYF
-	TRBV28	-	TRBJ1-1	TGTGCCAGCAGTTTAATCAGGAACACTGAAGCTTTCTTT	CASSLIRNTEAFF
-	TRBV2	-	TRBJ1-6	TGTGCCAGCAGCGCGGGACGTCTGCCCTCCTATAATTCACCCCTCCACTTT	CASSAGRLPSYNSPLHF
-	TRBV5-1	TRBD1	TRBJ1-1	TGCGCCAGCAGCCCGGACAGGCCTACAGTAGGAGCTTTCTTT	CASSPDRPTVGAFF
-	TRBV9	TRBD2	TRBJ2-3	TGTGCCAGCAGCGTAGGACCGGGACTAGCGGGAGATCCAAGCACAGATACGCAGTATTTT	CASSVGPGLAGDPSTDTQYF
many	TRBV6-1	-	TRBJ1-6	TGTGCCAGTCACCGGGATGAAAATTCACCCCTCCACTTT	CASHRDENSPLHF
-	TRBV30	-	TRBJ1-2	TGTGCCTGGAGTAGCGCTACAGGGTATGGCTACACCTTC	CAWSSATGYGYTF
-	TRBV2	TRBD2	TRBJ2-3	TGTGCCAGCAGTGAGACTAGCGGGGGGACCACAGATACGCAGTATTTT	CASSETSGGTTDTQYF
medium-sized	TRBV18	-	TRBJ1-5	TGTGCCAGCTCACGTACAGTCAGCAATCAGCCCCAGCATTTT	CASSRTVSNQPQHF
-	TRBV28	TRBD2	TRBJ2-5	TGTGCCAGCAGTTCCCCCGGACTAGCGGGAGACGGAGAGACCCAGTACTTC	CASSSPGLAGDGETQYF
-	TRBV6-1	-	TRBJ1-5	TGTGCCAGCAGCTCCGGGTCCTACGGGGCCCAGCATTTT	CASSSGSYGAQHF
-	TRBV19	TRBD2	TRBJ2-7	TGTGCCAGTAGTATCTTAGCGGGGGATGGCGAGCAGTACTTC	CASSILAGDGEQYF
-	TRBV5-1	TRBD2	TRBJ2-1	TGCGCCAGCAGCCTGGGACTAGCAGACAATGAGCAGTTCTTC	CASSLGLADNEQFF
-	TRBV29-1	TRBD2	TRBJ2-1	TGCAGCGTTGATTTGCCAGCGGGAGGCGATGAGCAGTTCTTC	CSVDLPAGGDEQFF
-	TRBV5-8	-	TRBJ2-7	TGTGCCAGCAGCCCGGGGGTCAACACCTACGAGCAGTACTTC	CASSPGVNTYEQYF
-	TRBV21-1	-	TRBJ1-1	TGTGCCAGCAGCAAAGGAGGGTTCGGGGGTCAGGCTGAAGCTTTCTTT	CASSKGGFGGQAEAFF
-	TRBV7-9	TRBD2	TRBJ2-3	TGTGCCAGCAGCCCCCGGACTAGCGGGAGGGATACGCAGTATTTT	CASSPRTSGRDTQYF
-	TRBV11-2	-	TRBJ2-7	TGTGCCAGCAGCGCCCCATCCGGGACACCATACGAGCAGTACTTC	CASSAPSGTPYEQYF
-	TRBV25-1	-	TRBJ2-2	TGTGCCAGCAGTTACGGGGTTCTCCCGGACACCGGGGAGCTGTTTTTT	CASSYGVLPDTGELFF
-	TRBV6-5	-	TRBJ2-3	TGTGCCAGCAGTCCCCCGGGGGGCTTTACAGATACGCAGTATTTT	CASSPPGGFTDTQYF
-	TRBV9	-	TRBJ1-2	TGTGCCAGCAGCGTAGGTGACAGTCTGAACTATGGCTACACCTTC	CASSVGDSLNYGYTF
-	TRBV6-5	-	TRBJ1-1	TGTGCCAGCAGGAACAGGAACATGAACACTGAAGCTTTCTTT	CASRNRNMNTEAFF
-	TRBV9	-	TRBJ2-5	TGTGCCAGCGAAGATGAGGATTCGGAGACCCAGTACTTC	CASEDEDSETQYF
-	TRBV7-6	TRBD1	TRBJ1-6	TGTGCCAGCAGGGCAACACAGGGGGCTGGTTCACCCCTCCACTTT	CASRATQGAGSPLHF
-	TRBV6-5	TRBD1	TRBJ1-1	TGTGCCAGCAGGGACAGGGGGAGTGGAACTGAAGCTTTCTTT	CASRDRGSGTEAFF
-	TRBV4-3	-	TRBJ2-1	TGCGCCAGCAGCCAAGATCAGGGCTACGAGCAGTTCTTC	CASSQDQGYEQFF
-	TRBV27	TRBD2	TRBJ2-1	TGTGCCAGTAGACTAGCGGGAGATATCGAGTTCTTC	CASRLAGDIEFF
-	TRBV9	TRBD2	TRBJ2-2	TGTGCCAGCAGCCCACCGGGGGGTATAAACACCGGGGAGCTGTTTTTT	CASSPPGGINTGELFF
-	TRBV28	TRBD1	TRBJ2-7	TGTGCCAGCAGTCCCCCGGGACAGTTATACGAGCAGTACTTC	CASSPPGQLYEQYF